The rows below give T cell receptor beta chains drawn from one sample of a study of T cells in Graves' hyperthyroidism and ophthalmopathy. From the multiplex PCR reads, TCRdb called clonotypes with MiXCR, one entry per CDR3 protein. This table holds about 200,000 distinct CDR3 sequences, 17% found once. What was sequenced was blood. These receptors all stem from a middle-aged man with Graves' hyperthyroidism. Both conserved end residues are part of each CDR3. The D gene is left open where the match is weak. Size tells how often a clone was seen (once, few, many) or the class of an expanded clone, and some rows leave it out.

j_call	d_call	clone_size	cdr3_length	v_call	cdr3_nt	cdr3_aa
TRBJ2-5	NA	NA	12	TRBV14	TGTGCCAGCAGCCAGAGCCGGAAGACCCAGTACTTC	CASSQSRKTQYF
TRBJ2-7	TRBD2	few	17	TRBV14	TGTGCCAGCAGCCCAAGACGTAGCGGGCGGGAATCCTACGAGCAGTACTTC	CASSPRRSGRESYEQYF
TRBJ2-3	NA	many	11	TRBV27	TGTGCCAGCAGTGGCCCGGCTGCGCAGTATTTT	CASSGPAAQYF
TRBJ2-1	TRBD1	many	13	TRBV3-1	TGTGCCAGCAGCTACTACCGGGACAGTGAGCAGTTCTTC	CASSYYRDSEQFF
TRBJ2-2	TRBD1	NA	18	TRBV6-1	TGTGCCAGCAGTGAAGTCCCGGAGGAAGGGGGCCTCACCGGGGAGCTGTTTTTT	CASSEVPEEGGLTGELFF
TRBJ2-3	TRBD2	many	18	TRBV6-1	TGTGCCAGCAGTTATATCACCACGACTAGCGGCAAAACAGATACGCAGTATTTT	CASSYITTTSGKTDTQYF
TRBJ2-7	NA	many	13	TRBV19	TGTGCCAGTAGTATCGGACACCATTACGAGCAGTACTTC	CASSIGHHYEQYF
TRBJ2-3	NA	many	13	TRBV13	TGTGCCAGCAGCCCTGCGAGCGGAGATACGCAGTATTTT	CASSPASGDTQYF
TRBJ2-2	NA	few	12	TRBV30	TGTGCCTGGAGTGTGTTTTCCTTGGAGCTGTTTTTT	CAWSVFSLELFF
TRBJ2-2	TRBD2	many	14	TRBV5-1	TGCGCCAGCAGCACCGGGACTACTACCGGGGAGCTGTTTTTT	CASSTGTTTGELFF
TRBJ2-2	TRBD1	NA	17	TRBV10-2	TGCGCCAGCAGTGGGACAGGGGTCGTTGCGAACACCGGGGAGCTGTTTTTT	CASSGTGVVANTGELFF
TRBJ2-5	NA	many	13	TRBV2	TGTGCCAGCAGTGATTCTAGGAGGGAGACCCAGTACTTC	CASSDSRRETQYF
TRBJ2-5	NA	NA	11	TRBV12-3/TRBV12-4	TGTGCCAGCAGTATGGGGGATACCCAGTACTTC	CASSMGDTQYF
TRBJ1-2	NA	many	14	TRBV2	TGTGCCAGCAGTGATCAGGGGCTGGACTATGGCTACACCTTC	CASSDQGLDYGYTF
TRBJ2-1	NA	many	15	TRBV28	TGTGCCAGCAGTCCAGACTCCGATTTTTACAATGAGCAGTTCTTC	CASSPDSDFYNEQFF
TRBJ1-1	NA	NA	14	TRBV19	TGTGCCAGTAGTATGAGGGGATCGAACACTGAAGCTTTCTTT	CASSMRGSNTEAFF
TRBJ2-1	TRBD2	few	19	TRBV14	TGTGCCAGCAGCCTCGGACTAGCGGGAGGGCCGAGAGGTGGCAATGAGCAGTTCTTC	CASSLGLAGGPRGGNEQFF
TRBJ2-7	NA	NA	15	TRBV11-1	TGTGCCAGCAGCTTCTCAAGGACACCAACCTACGAGCAGTACTTC	CASSFSRTPTYEQYF
TRBJ1-1	NA	many	17	TRBV5-1	TGCGCCAGCAGCCCAAACCCGGGACAACGAAGAGGGACTGAAGCTTTCTTT	CASSPNPGQRRGTEAFF
TRBJ1-1	NA	NA	12	TRBV25-1	TGTGCCAGCAGTGGGTCCAACACTGAAGCTTTCTTT	CASSGSNTEAFF
TRBJ2-7	TRBD2	once	14	TRBV6-1	TGTGCCAGCAGAGGTAGCGGGAGGATGAACGAGCAGTACTTC	CASRGSGRMNEQYF
TRBJ2-7	TRBD2	many	14	TRBV2	TGTGCCAGCAGTGCTAGCGGGAGGAACTACGAGCAGTACTTC	CASSASGRNYEQYF
TRBJ2-3	NA	many	13	TRBV2	TGTGCCAGCAGTGAATCCCTGCCAGATACGCAGTATTTT	CASSESLPDTQYF
TRBJ2-5	TRBD1	NA	16	TRBV5-1	TGCGCCAGCAGTCTAAGCGGGCACAGGGGGCAAGAGACCCAGTACTTC	CASSLSGHRGQETQYF
TRBJ1-1	TRBD1	many	14	TRBV10-3	TGTGCCATCAGGGGACAGGGCGATAACACTGAAGCTTTCTTT	CAIRGQGDNTEAFF
TRBJ2-5	TRBD2	few	16	TRBV11-2	TGTGCCAGCAGCCAAGATCTTAGCGGGAGGGGAGAGACCCAGTACTTC	CASSQDLSGRGETQYF
TRBJ2-2	NA	NA	17	TRBV19	TGTGCCAGTAGTATTCGTGGCGTCGCAAGAAGGTCCGGGGAGCTGTTTTTT	CASSIRGVARRSGELFF
TRBJ1-4	NA	NA	16	TRBV5-1	TGCGCCAGCAGCTTGGACCAGACAGGAAACAATGAAAAACTGTTTTTT	CASSLDQTGNNEKLFF
TRBJ2-5	NA	few	16	TRBV9	TGTGCCAGCAGCGTTGGTGGTGGCTGGGTGCAAGAGACCCAGTACTTC	CASSVGGGWVQETQYF
TRBJ2-7	TRBD1	few	14	TRBV6-5	TGTGCCAGCAGTTACGGACAGGTCGTAGACGAGCAGTACTTC	CASSYGQVVDEQYF
TRBJ2-6	NA	few	16	TRBV6-2/TRBV6-3	TGTGCCAGCAAGCCGGGCCAGATGTTCGGGGCCAACGTCCTGACTTTC	CASKPGQMFGANVLTF
TRBJ2-1	TRBD1	NA	15	TRBV4-1	TGCGCCAGCAGAATTAGACAGGGGGACTACAATGAGCAGTTCTTC	CASRIRQGDYNEQFF
TRBJ1-2	NA	NA	16	TRBV7-9	TGTGCCAGCAGCTCAGGGGCGGGCTTTCTGAGTCGGGGCTACACCTTC	CASSSGAGFLSRGYTF
TRBJ2-1	TRBD2	many	19	TRBV5-1	TGCGCCAGCAGCTTGGCTGGCGGGATGGGGGAGGGTTCCTACAATGAGCAGTTCTTC	CASSLAGGMGEGSYNEQFF
TRBJ2-1	TRBD2	few	16	TRBV4-1	TGCGCCAGCAGCCCCCTCGGGCTAGCGGGGGAAAATGAGCAGTTCTTC	CASSPLGLAGENEQFF
TRBJ2-5	TRBD2	NA	18	TRBV12-3/TRBV12-4	TGTGCCAGCGGAGGTGATGTGCGGGCGGCGGGAGGGGAAAAGACCCAGTACTTC	CASGGDVRAAGGEKTQYF
TRBJ1-2	TRBD1	many	13	TRBV20-1	TGCAGTGCCCCGGGACAGCCATCTCCTGGCTACACCTTC	CSAPGQPSPGYTF
TRBJ2-3	TRBD2	many	16	TRBV20-1	TGCAGTGCTACGGGCGGGAGCGGGAGACTCCCAGATACGCAGTATTTT	CSATGGSGRLPDTQYF
TRBJ1-4	TRBD1	few	15	TRBV5-1	TGCGCCAGCAGCTTCTCCGGGACAGGGGGAGAAAAACTGTTTTTT	CASSFSGTGGEKLFF
TRBJ2-2	TRBD2	many	14	TRBV28	TGTGCCCACCGCGGGGGTCTAAACACCGGGGAGCTGTTTTTT	CAHRGGLNTGELFF
TRBJ1-1	NA	many	14	TRBV5-1	TGCGCCAGCAGCTTTGGGACAATGAACACTGAAGCTTTCTTT	CASSFGTMNTEAFF
TRBJ2-7	TRBD2	few	17	TRBV7-2	TGTGCCAGCAGGCGACAGGGTCCGGGACTAGCCGCATACGAGCAGTACTTC	CASRRQGPGLAAYEQYF
TRBJ2-3	TRBD2	many	15	TRBV3-1	TGTGCCAGCAGCCAAGGACTAGCGGGAGACGATACGCAGTATTTT	CASSQGLAGDDTQYF
TRBJ2-7	NA	once	11	TRBV3-1	TGTGCCAGCAGCCAAACTTGGGAGCAGTACTTC	CASSQTWEQYF
TRBJ1-1	NA	many	14	TRBV7-9	TGTGCCAGCAGCTCAAGGACAGCGAACACTGAAGCTTTCTTT	CASSSRTANTEAFF
TRBJ2-2	TRBD1	many	16	TRBV7-2	TGTGCCAGCAGCTTGTTACCGGGACAGGTAGCCGGGGAGCTGTTTTTT	CASSLLPGQVAGELFF
TRBJ2-3	TRBD2	many	15	TRBV18	TGTGCCAGCTCATTTTCCGGGACTAGCGGTGATACGCAGTATTTT	CASSFSGTSGDTQYF
TRBJ1-5	TRBD1	many	15	TRBV10-2	TGCGCCAGCAGTGAGATCGGACAGGGTATTCAGCCCCAGCATTTT	CASSEIGQGIQPQHF
TRBJ2-1	NA	few	14	TRBV9	TGTGCCAGCAGCGGGTCGACAGTTAGCGGAGAGCAGTTCTTC	CASSGSTVSGEQFF
TRBJ2-6	NA	NA	15	TRBV4-2	TGTGCCAGCAGCCAAGATAACTCTGGGGCCAACGTCCTGACTTTC	CASSQDNSGANVLTF